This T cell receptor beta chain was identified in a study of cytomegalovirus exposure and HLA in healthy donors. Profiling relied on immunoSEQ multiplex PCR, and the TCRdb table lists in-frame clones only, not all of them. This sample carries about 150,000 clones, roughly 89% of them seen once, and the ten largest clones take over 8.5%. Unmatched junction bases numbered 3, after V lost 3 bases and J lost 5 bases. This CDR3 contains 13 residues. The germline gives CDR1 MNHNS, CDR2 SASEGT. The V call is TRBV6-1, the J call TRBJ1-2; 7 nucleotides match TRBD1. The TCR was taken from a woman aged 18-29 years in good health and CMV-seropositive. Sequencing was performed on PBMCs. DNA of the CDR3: TGTGCCAGCAGTGAGACAGGGAGGTATGGCTACACCTTC. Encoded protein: CASSETGRYGYTF.